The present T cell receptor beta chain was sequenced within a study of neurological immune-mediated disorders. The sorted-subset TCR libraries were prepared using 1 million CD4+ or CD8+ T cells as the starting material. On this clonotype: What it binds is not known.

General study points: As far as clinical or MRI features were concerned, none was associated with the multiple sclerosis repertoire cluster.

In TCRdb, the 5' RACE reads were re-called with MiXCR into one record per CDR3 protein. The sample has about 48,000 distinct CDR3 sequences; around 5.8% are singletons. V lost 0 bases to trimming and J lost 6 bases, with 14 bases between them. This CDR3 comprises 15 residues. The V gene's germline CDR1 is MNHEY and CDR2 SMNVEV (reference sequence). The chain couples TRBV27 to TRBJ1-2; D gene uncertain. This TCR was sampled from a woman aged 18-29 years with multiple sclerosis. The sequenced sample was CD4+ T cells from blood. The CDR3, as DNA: TGTGCCAGCAGTTTATCCGCGGAGGGCCCCGATGGCTACACCTTC. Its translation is CASSLSAEGPDGYTF.